This T cell receptor beta chain was sequenced in a study of T cell responses to AZD1222 COVID-19 vaccine. Study overall: Some second doses came at about 4 weeks and others at about 12 weeks; these were pooled.

The study's findings and limits: Baseline testing showed seropositivity in only five to seven AZD1222 recipients. White British ancestry dominated among donors, who included more females, and clonal diversity was possibly underestimated.

This clone was recorded a few times. The antigen remains undetermined. Profiling relied on immunoSEQ multiplex PCR, and the TCRdb table lists in-frame clones only, not all of them. The sample carries about 140,000 clones, 88% recorded once. Trimming took off 4 bases at V and 8 bases at J, with 15 bases between the two ends. This CDR3 is 14 amino acids long. From germline, CDR1 is WNHNN and CDR2 SYGVQD (reference sequence). The chain couples TRBV10-1 to TRBJ2-1; D possibly corresponds to TRBD2 (7 bases). This sequence originates from an adult in good health. The starting material was peripheral blood, obtained on day 0 of AZD1222 vaccination. The CDR3 spells CASSGLEGGDEQFF. CDR3 bases: TGCGCCAGCAGTGGCCTCGAGGGGGGGGATGAGCAGTTCTTC.